The 30 T cell receptor beta chains in this list originate from one sample, sequenced in a study of cytomegalovirus exposure and HLA in healthy donors. The PCR contained 60 Vbeta and 13 Jbeta primers. Method: immunoSEQ multiplex PCR; TCRdb's copy keeps in-frame clones and lacks some. The table includes about 210,000 clones, roughly four fifths detected once. Source material: PBMCs. Every receptor here comes from a man aged 35 to 55 in good health and CMV-seropositive.

J is TRBJ1-3 and V is TRBV10-1; no firm D call. The CDR3 spans 15 residues. V was cut by 2 bases and J by 2 bases, with 10 bases left in between. The germline V gene encodes CDR1 WNHNN and CDR2 SYGVQD (reference sequence). CDR3 sequence: CASSEGGQAGNTIYF. CDR3 nucleotide sequence: TGCGCCAGCAGTGAGGGTGGGCAGGCTGGAAACACCATATATTTT.

The V and J genes are TRBV28 and TRBJ1-3; perhaps TRBD1 as D (5 bases). CDR3 size: 14 residues. Germline CDR1 MDHEN, CDR2 SYDVKM. With 3 bases removed from V and 3 bases from J, the gap between germline ends came to 9 bases. In nucleotides, the CDR3 is TGTGCCAGCAGTTTCCGGGGGGTTGGAAACACCATATATTTT. This encodes CASSFRGVGNTIYF.

V and J are TRBV5-1 and TRBJ2-2, with 9 nucleotides matching TRBD1. Germline loops: CDR1 SGHRS, CDR2 YFSETQ. Trimming took 3 bases from V and 4 from J; bases not matched to a gene: 10. The CDR3 is made up of 17 amino acids. The chain's CDR3 is CASSSVMGQGGTGELFF. The CDR3 coding sequence is TGCGCCAGCAGCTCGGTCATGGGACAGGGAGGCACCGGGGAGCTGTTTTTT.

The chain has TRBV28 and TRBJ2-1, with 8 bases identical to TRBD1. Losses at the gene ends were 7 bases for V and 7 bases for J; bases not matched to a gene: 9. Germline CDR1 is MDHEN and CDR2 is SYDVKM. The CDR3 spans 14 residues. This CDR3 is CASTPPDRGNEQFF. The CDR3 DNA reads as TGTGCCAGCACACCCCCCGACAGGGGTAATGAGCAGTTCTTC.

The chain is built from TRBV7-3 and TRBJ1-1; 9 positions agree with TRBD1. The V gene's germline CDR1 is SGHTA and CDR2 FQGTGA. This CDR3 contains 15 residues. The ends lost 5 bases at V and 3 bases at J; junction bases unmatched: 7. The CDR3 nucleotides are TGTGCCAGCAGCGTGGGGACAGGGTGGGACACTGAAGCTTTCTTT. The encoded protein is CASSVGTGWDTEAFF.

The chain employs TRBV11-2 and TRBJ2-4; tentative D call: TRBD1 (6 bases). V was pared by 5 bases and J by 0 bases, with 14 bases between. Looked up from germline, CDR1 is SGHAT and CDR2 is FQNNGV. CDR3 size: 16 residues. CDR3 in amino acids: CASSRFGQLAKNIQYF. CDR3 nucleotides: TGTGCCAGCAGCCGATTCGGACAGCTAGCCAAAAACATTCAGTACTTC.

This CDR3 is CASSDIWAAGSTNEKLFF. CDR3 bases: TGTGCCAGCAGTGACATTTGGGCAGCAGGCTCAACTAATGAAAAACTGTTTTTT. J is TRBJ1-4 and V is TRBV6-1; D ambiguous. The CDR3 totals 18 residues. Germline V lookup: CDR1 MNHNS, CDR2 SASEGT. V lost 3 bases and J 0 bases, leaving 17 bases between the germline ends.

The J gene is TRBJ2-1, the V gene TRBV2; 9 bases are a match to TRBD2. There are 16 residues in the CDR3. Germline loops: CDR1 SNHLY, CDR2 FYNNEI. Trimming cost V 6 bases and J 8 bases; bases outside gene matches: 14. The CDR3 DNA follows: TGTGCCAGCAGGGAGACCGCTAGCGGGGCTCGCCATGAGCAGTTCTTC. This codes for CASRETASGARHEQFF.

The CDR3 region has the DNA TGTGCCATCACCGAGGGGGGGGCCTACGAGCAGTACTTC. Residues: CAITEGGAYEQYF. This chain joins TRBV10-3 and TRBJ2-7, with a possible D match to TRBD2 (7 bases). The CDR3 loop spans 13 amino acids. Germline CDR1 reads ENHRY; CDR2 reads SYGVKD. The V and J ends lost 7 bases and 2 bases respectively, with 12 bases between them.

In its sample, this clone was seen a few times. V gene TRBV6-6 combines with J gene TRBJ1-2; D gene unclear. The V gene's germline CDR1 is MNHNY and CDR2 SVGAGI (reference sequence). The CDR3 runs to 15 residues. V dropped 2 bases and J dropped 4 bases, with 14 bases sitting between them. CDR3 DNA: TGTGCCAGCAGTTACGGTCCAACGGAGCGCTATGGCTACACCTTC. Its protein product is CASSYGPTERYGYTF.

The CDR3 is CASSLGLRVAGSTEAFF. The CDR3 nucleotides read TGTGCCAGCAGCCTAGGGCTCAGGGTGGCGGGGAGCACTGAAGCTTTCTTT. The J gene is TRBJ1-1, the V gene TRBV7-2; D may be TRBD1 (5 bases). Germline V gives CDR1 SGHTA, CDR2 FQGNSA. V gave up 5 bases and J gave up 4 bases, with 23 bases separating them. This CDR3 is 17 amino acids long.

V and J are TRBV18 and TRBJ1-3, with D unresolved. V lost 3 bases and J lost 0, with 12 bases in between. Germline-derived CDR1 and CDR2 are KGHSH and LQKENI. The CDR3 runs to 16 residues. Here the CDR3 reads CASSPGTQPSGNTIYF. The CDR3 region has the DNA TGTGCCAGCTCACCGGGCACACAACCCTCTGGAAACACCATATATTTT.

The chain carries TRBV5-5 and TRBJ2-7; 9 nucleotides agree with TRBD1. The V segment lost 3 bases and the J segment 3 bases; nucleotides outside the gene matches: 10. Germline loops: CDR1 SGHKS, CDR2 YYEKEE (reference sequence). The CDR3 loop spans 16 amino acids. The CDR3 protein is CASSSGGGTGIYEQYF. The CDR3 DNA follows: TGTGCCAGCAGCTCCGGGGGTGGGACAGGGATCTACGAGCAGTACTTC.

The chain employs TRBV29-1 and TRBJ1-2, with 7 bases that match TRBD1. With 7 bases clipped from V and 5 bases from J, the junction kept 10 bases outside the gene matches. The length of the CDR3 is 13 residues. The germline CDR1 and CDR2 sequences are SQVTM and ANQGSEA. CDR3 protein: CSAEGGQRYGYTF. The CDR3 region has the DNA TGCAGCGCTGAGGGGGGACAGCGATATGGCTACACCTTC. Full variable domain (remainder filled in from reference TRBV29-1 and TRBJ1-2): SAVISQKPSRDICQRGTSLTIQCQVDSQVTMMFWYRQQPGQSLTLIATANQGSEATYESGFVIDKFPISRPNLTFSTLTVSNMSPEDSSIYLCSAEGGQRYGYTFGSGTRLTVV.

The chain recombines TRBV15 with TRBJ2-5; tentative D call: TRBD2 (5 bases). CDR3 size: 15 residues. Per germline, CDR1 LNHNV and CDR2 YYDKDF (reference sequence). Trimming shortened V by 0 bases and J by 5 bases, and 13 bases separated the two germline ends. Here the CDR3 reads CATSRDPWGVETQYF. The CDR3 nucleotides are TGTGCCACCAGCAGAGATCCCTGGGGAGTGGAGACCCAGTACTTC.

J is TRBJ1-1 and V is TRBV9; possible D gene TRBD1, 5 bases. The V end lost 3 bases, the J end lost 1 base, and 10 bases lay between the germline ends. Germline CDR1 SGDLS, CDR2 YYNGEE. CDR3 size: 14 residues. The CDR3 bases are TGTGCCAGCAGCGCAGGGAAAGGGAACACTGAAGCTTTCTTT. It is translated as CASSAGKGNTEAFF.

This chain connects TRBV2 to TRBJ2-7, with a weak D call TRBD1 (5 bases). The CDR3 spans 15 residues. V was trimmed by 4 bases and J by 2 bases, leaving 15 bases between them. Looked up from germline, CDR1 is SNHLY and CDR2 is FYNNEI. CDR3 region: CASSVGPGLTYEQYF. In DNA, the CDR3 is TGTGCCAGCAGTGTTGGTCCAGGGTTAACCTACGAGCAGTACTTC. Full variable domain (remainder filled in from reference TRBV2 and TRBJ2-7): EPEVTQTPSHQVTQMGQEVILRCVPISNHLYFYWYRQILGQKVEFLVSFYNNEISEKSEIFDDQFSVERPDGSNFTLKIRSTKLEDSAMYFCASSVGPGLTYEQYFGPGTRLTVT.

The rearrangement joins TRBV9 to TRBJ1-2; D perhaps matches TRBD1 (6 bases). V lost 0 bases and J 2 bases, leaving 11 bases between the germline ends. There are 15 residues in the CDR3. CDR1 and CDR2 (germline): SGDLS, YYNGEE. The CDR3 reads CASSVDPGVNYGYTF. CDR3 nucleotides: TGTGCCAGCAGCGTAGACCCAGGGGTGAACTATGGCTACACCTTC.

This clone has only a few counts. The rearrangement uses TRBV6-5 and TRBJ2-1, with 8 bases fitting TRBD1. Germline trimming cut 2 bases from V and 7 bases from J; bases unmatched to any gene: 7. The CDR3 loop spans 15 amino acids. CDR1 and CDR2 (germline): MNHEY, SVGAGI. The CDR3 loop is CASSYVAGGWNEQFF. The CDR3 nucleotides read TGTGCCAGCAGTTACGTGGCAGGGGGCTGGAATGAGCAGTTCTTC.

The rearrangement links TRBV18 to TRBJ1-5; 10 bases are a match to TRBD1. The trim removed 3 bases at V and 3 bases at J, leaving 2 bases unmatched. The CDR3 totals 15 residues. Germline lookup yields CDR1 KGHSH and CDR2 LQKENI. The CDR3 DNA reads as TGTGCCAGCTCACCCGGGACAGGGGTCAATCAGCCCCAGCATTTT. It yields the protein CASSPGTGVNQPQHF.

The V call is TRBV6-1, the J call TRBJ2-5; TRBD2 agrees at 7 bases. Trimming cost V 5 bases and J 2 bases; bases outside gene matches: 8. This CDR3 spans 15 amino acids. The germline gives CDR1 MNHNS, CDR2 SASEGT. CDR3 coding DNA: TGTGCCAGCAGTCCCCGGGAAGCGGGACAAGAGACCCAGTACTTC. It specifies CASSPREAGQETQYF.

This sequence joins TRBV10-3 and TRBJ2-3, with 14 bases that match TRBD2. Germline V gene sequence: CDR1 ENHRY, CDR2 SYGVKD. Trimming took 2 bases from V and 2 from J; bases not matched to a gene: 6. CDR3 size: 18 residues. In DNA, the CDR3 is TGTGCCATCAGTGAGGCCCCGGGACTAGCGGGAGCCACAGATACGCAGTATTTT. This translates into CAISEAPGLAGATDTQYF.

The chain recombines TRBV29-1 with TRBJ2-1; TRBD2 matches at 10 bases. This CDR3 is 15 amino acids long. The germline gives CDR1 SQVTM, CDR2 ANQGSEA. J lost 7 bases, V lost 4 bases, and 10 bases had no gene match. Here the CDR3 reads CSVGEPGLATNEQFF. CDR3 coding DNA: TGCAGCGTTGGGGAACCGGGACTAGCGACAAATGAGCAGTTCTTC.

The chain uses TRBV19 and TRBJ2-1; D is perhaps TRBD1 (6 bases). This CDR3 is built from 16 residues. The ends were cut back, 3 bases at V and 4 bases at J, with 16 bases in the middle. In germline, CDR1 is LNHDA, CDR2 SQIVND (reference sequence). In DNA form, the CDR3 reads TGTGCCAGTAGTATGGTCGTACAGGGCCCTTACAATGAGCAGTTCTTC. This gives the protein CASSMVVQGPYNEQFF.

The chain joins TRBV5-6 to TRBJ2-3, with TRBD1 as a possible D gene (6 bases). V was cut by 1 base and J by 2 bases, with 11 bases left in between. This CDR3 comprises 15 residues. Germline CDR1 and CDR2: SGHDT and YYEEEE. The CDR3 is CASSLLGQTTDTQYF. The CDR3 DNA is TGTGCCAGCAGCTTGTTAGGACAGACCACAGATACGCAGTATTTT.

This chain joins TRBV10-3 and TRBJ2-1; TRBD2 matches 11 bases. After removal of 4 bases from V and 7 bases from J, the junction contained 6 bases not matched to a gene. The CDR3 has 15 amino acids. Germline CDR1 is ENHRY and CDR2 is SYGVKD. Written as DNA, the CDR3 is TGTGCCATCAGTGGGGTACTAGCGGGAGTGAATGAGCAGTTCTTC. It encodes CAISGVLAGVNEQFF.

A word on this clone: Other DNA sequences of this sample code for an identical CDR3. The V call is TRBV7-9, the J call TRBJ1-1, with D possibly being TRBD1 (6 bases). Per the germline V gene, CDR1 is SEHNR and CDR2 is FQNEAQ (reference sequence). CDR3 size: 14 residues. Trimming removed 3 bases from V and 3 bases from J, with 11 bases in between. The CDR3 sequence is CASSLAGADTEAFF. DNA for the CDR3: TGTGCCAGCAGCTTGGCAGGGGCGGACACTGAAGCTTTCTTT.

The genes are TRBV5-6 and TRBJ2-7; 9 bases line up with TRBD1. CDR1 is SGHDT, CDR2 YYEEEE, per germline. Unmatched junction bases numbered 6, after V lost 5 bases and J lost 0 bases. The CDR3 sequence is 15 residues long. CDR3 nucleotide sequence: TGTGCCAGCAGAATTACGGGACAGGGCTCCTACGAGCAGTACTTC. Translation gives CASRITGQGSYEQYF.

This chain uses TRBV25-1 with TRBJ2-7, with 14 bases aligning to TRBD2. Trimming at V came to 1 base and at J to 6 bases, leaving 5 bases not matched to a gene. The length of the CDR3 is 16 residues. Germline V gene lookup returns CDR1 MGHDK and CDR2 SYGVNS. The CDR3 DNA is TGTGCCAGCAGTGAATTAGGGACTAGCGGGAGCTCCGAGCAGTACTTC. It is translated as CASSELGTSGSSEQYF.

The chain has TRBV7-3 and TRBJ2-2; D gene uncertain. This CDR3 is built from 12 residues. Trimming removed 4 bases at V and 3 bases at J, with 3 bases between. The germline V gene encodes CDR1 SGHTA and CDR2 FQGTGA. CDR3 coding DNA: TGTGCCAGCAGCTCGGACACCGGGGAGCTGTTTTTT. Translation gives CASSSDTGELFF.